This T cell receptor beta chain was found in a study of vaccination and CD4 T cells after COVID-19. Whole-study context: Taking of post-vaccine samples occurred a median about 72 days after dose two (range 14 to 241). In culture, cells were exposed to overlapping spike peptides from SARS-CoV-2, HCoV-NL63, HCoV-OC43 and HCoV-229E. Study-wide results and limits: For convalescent patients, 304 of the 307 vaccine-specific clones analyzed were classified as spike mono-reactive.

Sequencing of the DNA from cultured CD4+ T cells was carried out with the Oncomine TCR Beta short-read assay. MiXCR, run by TCRdb on the PCR reads, gives a single entry per CDR3 protein. The sample lists around 20,000 distinct CDR3 sequences, roughly three fifths occurring once. Treatment: roughly 11-day PBMC culture with coronavirus spike peptide pools or control peptides (ViraFEST assay). Regarding this clonotype: As yet, its antigen is unknown.

The CDR3 sequence is 14 residues long. Trimming took 4 bases from V and 7 from J; bases not matched to a gene: 9. CDR1 is SGHTA and CDR2 is FQGNSA in the germline V gene. V is TRBV7-2 and J is TRBJ2-7, with 8 bases that match TRBD2. This clonotype was sampled from a human donor who had recovered from COVID-19. This sample comprised CD4+ T cells from blood, cultured in vitro, obtained before SARS-CoV-2 vaccination. DNA for the CDR3: TGTGCCAGCAGCTCGAGGAGCGGGAGTGAGGAGCAGTACTTC. Residues: CASSSRSGSEEQYF.